The 15 T cell receptor beta chains reported below all come from one sample, sequenced in a study of T cell responses to AZD1222 COVID-19 vaccine. Sequencing was performed with immunoSEQ multiplex PCR; in TCRdb, only in-frame clones are kept and a portion is missing. In the table there are about 120,000 clones, 85% to 95% of which are singletons. The starting material was peripheral blood, obtained on day 0 of AZD1222 vaccination. The receptors originated from an adult in good health.

The rearrangement links TRBV5-1 to TRBJ2-4; 7 nucleotides agree with TRBD2. Looked up from germline, CDR1 is SGHRS and CDR2 is YFSETQ. V shed 0 bases and J 0 bases; nucleotides not matched to a gene: 9. The CDR3 has 18 residues. The CDR3 reads CASSLAWGGTLAKNIQYF. For the CDR3, the DNA is TGCGCCAGCAGCTTGGCCTGGGGAGGGACTCTAGCCAAAAACATTCAGTACTTC.

The J gene is TRBJ1-3, the V gene TRBV6-5; no definite D call. The CDR3 extends over 14 amino acids. The germline V gene has CDR1 MNHEY and CDR2 SVGAGI. Trimming took 7 bases from V and 4 from J, leaving 14 bases between them. The CDR3, as DNA: TGTGCCAGCAACTCCGAAACATCAGGAAACACCATATATTTT. It yields the protein CASNSETSGNTIYF.

The chain carries TRBV27 and TRBJ2-6; a possible D gene is TRBD2 (6 bases). Germline V lookup: CDR1 MNHEY, CDR2 SMNVEV (reference sequence). The CDR3 has 17 residues. V was shortened by 1 base and J by 0 bases, with 10 bases between the two germline ends. In nucleotides, the CDR3 is TGTGCCAGCAGTTTATACGCGGGACTCTCTGGGGCCAACGTCCTGACTTTC. It encodes CASSLYAGLSGANVLTF.

V and J are TRBV30 and TRBJ2-1, with 7 bases lining up with TRBD1. Germline V CDR1 and CDR2: GTSNPN, SVGIG (reference sequence). After removal of 1 base from V and 9 bases from J, the junction contained 3 bases not matched to a gene. The CDR3 totals 12 residues. This CDR3 reads CAWSGGGSEQFF. DNA of the CDR3: TGTGCCTGGAGTGGAGGGGGCAGTGAGCAGTTCTTC.

The CDR3 DNA follows: TGTGCCAGCAGAGGGGGTGGGACGGGTTTAAGCTCCTACAATGAGCAGTTCTTC. This translates into CASRGGGTGLSSYNEQFF. The V gene is TRBV27, the J gene TRBJ2-1; D may be TRBD1 (6 bases). The CDR3 loop spans 18 amino acids. V lost 6 bases to trimming and J lost 0 bases, with 21 bases between them. CDR1 and CDR2 from the germline V gene are MNHEY and SMNVEV (reference sequence).

The chain has TRBV5-8 and TRBJ1-2; D perhaps matches TRBD1 (5 bases). CDR1 and CDR2 from the germline V gene are SGHTS and YDEGEE. This CDR3 is built from 13 residues. The germline V and J ends were trimmed by 6 bases and 3 bases, with 12 bases remaining between them. The CDR3 here is CASTLGGDYGYTF. CDR3 bases: TGTGCCAGCACCCTCGGGGGGGACTATGGCTACACCTTC. Combining the CDR3 with reference TRBV5-8 and TRBJ1-2 gives the whole variable domain EAGVTQSPTHLIKTRGQQATLRCSPISGHTSVYWYQQALGLGLQFLLWYDEGEERNRGNFPPRFSGRQFPNYSSELNVNALELEDSALYLCASTLGGDYGYTFGSGTRLTVV.

The CDR3 protein is CASGKGTGAYEQYF. In DNA form, the CDR3 reads TGTGCCAGCGGAAAAGGGACAGGGGCTTACGAGCAGTACTTC. This sequence joins TRBV2 and TRBJ2-7; 10 bases are a match to TRBD1. CDR1 and CDR2 (germline): SNHLY, FYNNEI. Losses at the gene ends were 8 bases for V and 4 bases for J; bases not matched to a gene: 8. The CDR3 sequence is 14 residues long.

Here the CDR3 reads CASSPMEGGQNNEQFF. The CDR3 nucleotides are TGTGCCAGCAGCCCTATGGAGGGGGGTCAAAACAATGAGCAGTTCTTC. V and J are TRBV3-1 (or the pseudogene TRBV3-2) and TRBJ2-1; either TRBD1 or TRBD2 may supply D (6 bases each). Germline V gene sequence: CDR1 LGHDT, CDR2 YNNKEL (reference sequence). CDR3 length: 16 amino acids. V lost 4 bases and J lost 5, with 18 bases in between.

V gene TRBV3-1 (or the pseudogene TRBV3-2) combines with J gene TRBJ1-1; D ambiguous. The CDR3 is made up of 13 amino acids. Deletions cut 1 base from V and 5 bases from J, with 8 bases between. Germline V gives CDR1 LGHDT, CDR2 YNNKEL (reference sequence). The CDR3 DNA sequence: TGTGCCAGCAGCCAAGTGGGGTGGACTGAAGCTTTCTTT. Its protein product is CASSQVGWTEAFF.

The chain has TRBV5-8 and TRBJ2-1; D not resolved. The length of the CDR3 is 16 residues. Trimming pared 2 bases from V and 4 bases from J, leaving 16 bases between. Germline CDR1 SGHTS, CDR2 YDEGEE. The CDR3: CASSLLRRWQYNEQFF. DNA of the CDR3: TGTGCCAGCAGCTTATTGCGGCGCTGGCAATACAATGAGCAGTTCTTC.

The CDR3 bases are TGTGCCAGCAGCCCTTCTGTAGTGGCGACCCAGTACTTC. Translated: CASSPSVVATQYF. The chain is built from TRBV4-2 and TRBJ2-5; D is unresolved. The length of the CDR3 is 13 residues. Germline CDR1 reads LGHNA; CDR2 reads YNFKEQ. The V end was cut by 4 bases, the J end by 7 bases, with 13 bases between.

J is TRBJ1-6 and V is TRBV6-1; D is possibly TRBD1 (6 bases). Germline V gives CDR1 MNHNS, CDR2 SASEGT. Trimming shortened V by 2 bases and J by 6 bases, and 11 bases separated the two germline ends. CDR3 length equals 15 residues. The CDR3 DNA follows: TGTGCCAGCAGTGAAAATAAGGGGGGTAATTCACCCCTCCACTTT. Translating it yields CASSENKGGNSPLHF.

This chain connects TRBV28 to TRBJ2-7; D gene ambiguous. Germline CDR1 MDHEN, CDR2 SYDVKM. Between the trimmed V and J ends, which lost 7 bases and 3 bases, there was a span of 13 bases. This CDR3 is 13 amino acids long. CDR3 sequence: CASNPSFVYEQYF. CDR3 DNA: TGTGCCAGCAACCCTTCGTTTGTCTACGAGCAGTACTTC.

The genes are TRBV10-3 and TRBJ1-5; D is undetermined. Trimming cost V 3 bases and J 4 bases, with 10 bases left between them. CDR1 is ENHRY and CDR2 is SYGVKD in the germline V gene. The CDR3 sequence is 14 residues long. CDR3 DNA sequence: TGTGCCATCAGTGACGAGGGAGGAAATCAGCCCCAGCATTTT. It translates to CAISDEGGNQPQHF.

The rearrangement links TRBV20-1 to TRBJ2-1; D is ambiguous. The germline CDR1 and CDR2 sequences are DFQATT and SNEGSKA (reference sequence). Trimming took 5 bases from V and 8 from J, leaving 19 bases between them. This CDR3 contains 14 residues. DNA of the CDR3: TGCAGTGCTCGTGAAGATGGGCTAATCCATGAGCAGTTCTTC. The encoded protein is CSAREDGLIHEQFF.